A selection of T cell receptor beta chains follows, all from one sample in a study of early T cells in non-severe SARS-CoV-2 infection. A single record per CDR3 protein comes from TCRdb applying MiXCR to the 5' RACE reads. The sample yields about 55,000 distinct CDR3 sequences, 12% seen once. The sample taken for sequencing was whole blood. These receptors came from an adult who was a healthcare worker with PCR-confirmed SARS-CoV-2 infection or an uninfected control (not recorded which). Each CDR3 is given with its conserved first and last residue. Fields, in order: V gene, D gene, clone size, J gene, CDR3 protein, CDR3 DNA. A D gene is named only where the DNA matches it firmly. Clone size, where shown, is once, few, many, or a class for clones that have expanded.

>TRBV5-1|.|few|TRBJ2-3
CASSTLARGGPDTQYF
TGCGCCAGCAGCACCCTTGCCCGAGGAGGGCCAGATACGCAGTATTTT
>TRBV29-1|.|.|TRBJ1-1
CSVEDGEAFF
TGCAGCGTTGAGGACGGGGAAGCTTTCTTT
>TRBV7-9|.|many|TRBJ2-7
CASSLVASDEQYF
TGTGCCAGCAGCTTAGTTGCGAGCGACGAGCAGTACTTC
>TRBV29-1|TRBD1|few|TRBJ2-7
CSVIQGEGYEQYF
TGCAGCGTCATACAGGGGGAAGGCTACGAGCAGTACTTC
>TRBV12-5|.|many|TRBJ2-6
CASANSGANVLTF
TGTGCTAGTGCCAACTCTGGGGCCAACGTCCTGACTTTC
>TRBV18|.|many|TRBJ1-4
CASSRQVLNEKLFF
TGTGCCAGCTCACGACAGGTTTTAAATGAAAAACTGTTTTTT
>TRBV28|.|many|TRBJ1-4
CASSSGRMREKLFF
TGTGCCAGCAGTTCGGGACGGATGAGGGAAAAACTGTTTTTT
>TRBV2|TRBD1|many|TRBJ2-1
CASTSDRGLWNEQFF
TGTGCCAGCACCTCGGACAGGGGGCTTTGGAATGAGCAGTTCTTC
>TRBV5-6|TRBD1|.|TRBJ1-3
CASRETGNGNTIYF
TGTGCCAGCAGGGAGACAGGGAACGGAAACACCATATATTTT
>TRBV20-1|TRBD1|many|TRBJ1-2
CSARDKVRDRNYGYTF
TGCAGTGCTAGAGATAAAGTGCGGGACAGAAACTATGGCTACACCTTC
>TRBV2|TRBD2|many|TRBJ2-1
CASSEATSGRYNEQFF
TGTGCCAGCAGTGAAGCGACTAGCGGGAGGTATAATGAGCAGTTCTTC
>TRBV28|TRBD2|many|TRBJ2-1
CASSLVLAGGFGEQFF
TGTGCCAGCAGTTTGGTTCTAGCGGGAGGTTTTGGTGAGCAGTTCTTC
>TRBV20-1|.|few|TRBJ2-3
CSASPGARRPDTQYF
TGCAGTGCTAGCCCTGGGGCCCGTCGACCAGATACGCAGTATTTT
>TRBV28|.|few|TRBJ1-2
CASGRTLGYTF
TGTGCCAGCGGAAGGACCCTTGGCTACACCTTC
>TRBV12-3/TRBV12-4|TRBD2|.|TRBJ2-7
CASNLREGRLDEQYF
TGTGCCAGCAACCTGCGGGAGGGCCGTTTAGACGAGCAGTACTTC
>TRBV19|TRBD1|many|TRBJ2-7
CASSMTGSLAYEQYF
TGTGCCAGTAGTATGACAGGGTCATTGGCCTACGAGCAGTACTTC
>TRBV29-1|TRBD1|few|TRBJ1-2
CSVDKGQGATNYGYTF
TGCAGCGTTGATAAGGGACAGGGGGCCACTAACTATGGCTACACCTTC
>TRBV5-5|.|.|TRBJ2-7
CASSLGGLVYEQYF
TGTGCCAGCAGCCTGGGGGGGCTCGTTTACGAGCAGTACTTC
>TRBV7-9|.|many|TRBJ2-7
CASSLAGWYEQYF
TGTGCCAGCAGCTTAGCAGGGTGGTACGAGCAGTACTTC
>TRBV28|TRBD1|.|TRBJ2-1
CASSLFSGQGARNEQFF
TGTGCCAGCAGTTTATTCTCGGGGCAGGGGGCGAGGAATGAGCAGTTCTTC
>TRBV24-1|TRBD1|many|TRBJ2-1
CATGPSGQGSHNEQFF
TGTGCCACCGGACCGTCGGGACAGGGATCCCACAATGAGCAGTTCTTC
>TRBV7-9|.|once|TRBJ2-7
CASSPPARQRGYEQYF
TGTGCCAGCAGCCCCCCGGCAAGACAGAGGGGGTACGAGCAGTACTTC
>TRBV11-2|.|many|TRBJ2-7
CASSLDMEEQYF
TGTGCCAGCAGCTTAGATATGGAGGAGCAGTACTTC
>TRBV15|.|.|TRBJ2-7
CATSRGRGSEQYF
TGTGCCACCAGCAGAGGCCGGGGAAGCGAGCAGTACTTC
>TRBV28|.|.|TRBJ2-2
CASLPPVANTGELFF
TGTGCCAGCTTGCCCCCCGTAGCGAACACCGGGGAGCTGTTTTTT
>TRBV27|TRBD2|many|TRBJ2-7
CASSYTGTSGYEQYF
TGTGCCAGCAGTTACACCGGGACTAGCGGCTACGAGCAGTACTTC
>TRBV18|.|many|TRBJ1-5
CASSLRTGNQPQHF
TGTGCCAGCTCACTCCGGACAGGCAATCAGCCCCAGCATTTT
>TRBV19|.|few|TRBJ2-3
CASNVAGGSTDTQYF
TGTGCCAGTAACGTCGCTGGGGGGAGCACAGATACGCAGTATTTT
>TRBV7-2|.|many|TRBJ1-2
CASSFGPGNGANYGYTF
TGTGCCAGCAGCTTTGGACCAGGGAACGGGGCTAACTATGGCTACACCTTC
>TRBV11-2|TRBD2|many|TRBJ2-1
CASSFFSGSSYNEQFF
TGTGCCAGCAGCTTCTTTAGCGGGAGCTCCTACAATGAGCAGTTCTTC
>TRBV9|.|few|TRBJ2-1
CASSVEGYNEQFF
TGTGCCAGCAGCGTAGAGGGGTACAATGAGCAGTTCTTC
>TRBV18|.|many|TRBJ2-7
CASSPPIFSDSGVGEQYF
TGTGCCAGCTCACCACCGATCTTTTCCGACTCTGGGGTCGGGGAGCAGTACTTC
>TRBV29-1|.|.|TRBJ2-1
CSVEKSNEQFF
TGCAGCGTCGAAAAGAGCAATGAGCAGTTCTTC
>TRBV9|.|many|TRBJ2-1
CASSVTSSGNEQFF
TGTGCCAGCAGCGTGACTAGTTCTGGCAATGAGCAGTTCTTC
>TRBV3-1|TRBD2|.|TRBJ2-2
CASSQIAGDTPTGELFF
TGTGCCAGCAGCCAAATAGCGGGAGACACCCCCACCGGGGAGCTGTTTTTT
>TRBV10-2|TRBD1|many|TRBJ2-7
CASSATGTGGREQYF
TGCGCCAGCAGTGCGACCGGGACAGGGGGCCGGGAGCAGTACTTC
>TRBV18|TRBD2|many|TRBJ2-7
CASSPRLADSYEQYF
TGTGCCAGCTCACCCCGACTAGCGGACTCCTACGAGCAGTACTTC
>TRBV29-1|TRBD2|.|TRBJ2-7
CSVKREPSTYEQYF
TGCAGCGTAAAGCGGGAGCCAAGTACCTACGAGCAGTACTTC
>TRBV28|.|many|TRBJ2-3
CASSYVADTQYF
TGTGCCAGCAGCTACGTTGCAGATACGCAGTATTTT